This T cell receptor (beta chain) was observed in a study of CD8 T cells in ankylosing spondylitis. Study-wide results and limits: Ankylosing spondylitis blood appeared to carry a characteristic TCR beta motif of roughly 8 highly homologous variants. CD8+ cells made up the disease-linked clones, which were relatively rare in peripheral blood.

TCRdb recomputed calls from the 5' RACE reads with MiXCR, one row per CDR3 protein. The sample has about 180,000 distinct CDR3 sequences, approximately 9.9% seen once. The CDR3 has 15 amino acids. The junction had 5 bases not matched to a gene; V was cut back by 1 base and J by 10 bases. Germline CDR1 and CDR2: SGHVS and FNYEAQ. The sample holds a few counts of this clonotype. Its antigen is unidentified. Sequencing was done on a sample of blood, either unsorted or a sorted T cell fraction (not recorded which). V gene TRBV7-6 combines with J gene TRBJ1-6; 9 nucleotides align to TRBD1. The receptor was derived from a female donor with ankylosing spondylitis or in good health (not recorded which). As DNA, the CDR3 is TGTGCCAGCAGCTTAGGGGGACAGGGAGGATCACCCCTCCACTTT. Its translation is CASSLGGQGGSPLHF.